A selection of T cell receptor beta chains follows, all from one sample in a study of T-cell reconstitution after alpha-beta-depleted transplantation in children. TCRdb re-called the PCR reads through MiXCR, storing one row per CDR3 protein. The sample carries around 800,000 distinct CDR3 sequences, roughly 15% recorded once. The material sequenced was PBMCs, mostly from graft donor cells, taken 360 days after TCRalphabeta/CD19-depleted stem cell transplant. Receptor source: a male patient between 5 and 17 years old who had a stem cell transplant for acute lymphoblastic leukemia, so the T cells may come from the graft donor. Each CDR3 is given with its conserved first and last residue. A D gene is named only where the DNA matches it firmly. Expanded clones are given a class, and other clones once, few, many or no size at all.

v_gene	d_gene	j_gene	abundance	CDR3nt	CDR3aa
TRBV7-9	TRBD2	TRBJ2-7	-	TGTGCCAGCAGCTTAAGGCGGGGCGGGAGTCTCGACGAGCAGTACTTC	CASSLRRGGSLDEQYF
TRBV30	TRBD1	TRBJ2-7	-	TGTGCCTGGAGTGTCGGACAGGGCCCCTACGAGCAGTACTTC	CAWSVGQGPYEQYF
TRBV20-1	-	TRBJ2-3	-	TGCAGTGCTAGGGACGGGGTCCCCACAGATACGCAGTTTTTT	CSARDGVPTDTQFF
TRBV25-1	TRBD2	TRBJ2-5	few	TGTGCCAGCAGTGACGGAACTAGCGGGAGGGCCTTTTTAGAGACCCAGTACTTC	CASSDGTSGRAFLETQYF
TRBV18	TRBD1	TRBJ2-2	-	TGTGCCAGCTCCCGAAGACAGGGAAACACCGGGGAGCTGTTTTTT	CASSRRQGNTGELFF
TRBV6-5	-	TRBJ1-5	-	TGTGCCAGCAGTTCCCGGAGCCTCAGTACGGGTTTTGGTCAGCCCCAGCATTTT	CASSSRSLSTGFGQPQHF
TRBV20-1	-	TRBJ2-2	many	TGCAGTGCTAGAATCAGGGTAAACACCGGGGAGCTGTTTTTT	CSARIRVNTGELFF
TRBV11-2	-	TRBJ2-1	many	TGTGCCAGCAGCTGGGGGCAGAAGAGCTCCTACAATGAGCAGTTCTTC	CASSWGQKSSYNEQFF
TRBV7-3	-	TRBJ2-5	-	TGTGCCAGCAGCTTAGCACCAAAAGAGACCCAGTACTTC	CASSLAPKETQYF
TRBV19	-	TRBJ1-1	few	TGTGCCAGCCACCGGGATCCGGGTACTGAAGCTTTCTTT	CASHRDPGTEAFF
TRBV14	-	TRBJ2-1	few	TGTGCCAGCAGCCAAGCGGCTAGCATGGATGAGCAGTTCTTC	CASSQAASMDEQFF
TRBV5-1	TRBD2	TRBJ2-3	-	TGCGCCAGCAGCTTGTCGGGACTAGCTTCGGCAGATACGCAGTATTTT	CASSLSGLASADTQYF
TRBV4-2	-	TRBJ1-3	few	TGTGCCAGCAGCCAAGAACGGAGCGGAAACACCATATATTTT	CASSQERSGNTIYF
TRBV20-1	TRBD2	TRBJ2-7	few	TGCAGTGCTAGAGACCCTAGCGGGAGGATTGAGCAGTACTTC	CSARDPSGRIEQYF
TRBV5-4	-	TRBJ1-1	few	TGTGCCATCGGCGGGGTCGAGGGGAAGAACACTGAAGCTTTCTTT	CAIGGVEGKNTEAFF
TRBV3-1	-	TRBJ2-3	-	TGTGCCAGCAGCCAAGATTTGGGACCGAGGGCCACAGATACGCAGTATTTT	CASSQDLGPRATDTQYF
TRBV2	-	TRBJ2-4	-	TGTGCCAGCAGTGAAGCACGCCCCCCTGGCAAAAACATTCAGTACTTC	CASSEARPPGKNIQYF
TRBV5-5	-	TRBJ1-2	few	TGTGCCAGCAGCTTGGTACAGCGCTATGGCTACACCTTC	CASSLVQRYGYTF
TRBV9	TRBD2	TRBJ2-3	-	TGTGCCAGCAGCGTAGTGGCGGGAGCGGATACGCAGTATTTT	CASSVVAGADTQYF
TRBV24-1	-	TRBJ2-1	-	TGTGCCACCAGTGATTTCTCGGGAGCGCCCCTGGATGAGCAGTTCTTC	CATSDFSGAPLDEQFF
TRBV7-9	-	TRBJ1-3	-	TGTGCCAGCAGCCCTTTAGGGTCTGGAAACACCATATATTTT	CASSPLGSGNTIYF
TRBV5-1	-	TRBJ2-7	few	TGCGCCAGCAGCTTGGTCGGTGGAAACTCCTACGAGCAGTACTTC	CASSLVGGNSYEQYF
TRBV19	-	TRBJ1-1	few	TGTGCCAGTAGGGGAAGTGGACACCTGAACACTGAAGCTTTCTTT	CASRGSGHLNTEAFF
TRBV15	-	TRBJ2-5	few	TGTGCCACCAGCAGTGGACTGTACCAAGAGACCCAGTACTTC	CATSSGLYQETQYF
TRBV11-2	TRBD2	TRBJ2-7	few	TGTGCCAGCAGCTTAGGAGGGACTAGGACCTACGAGCAGTACTTC	CASSLGGTRTYEQYF
TRBV6-2/TRBV6-3	TRBD1	TRBJ2-7	-	TGTGCCAGCACTCAGGGACAGGGGGCGGGTGAGCAGTACTTC	CASTQGQGAGEQYF
TRBV7-8	-	TRBJ2-3	many	TGTGCCAGCAGCTTACAAACGGGAGCTACAGGGGATACGCAGTATTTT	CASSLQTGATGDTQYF
TRBV4-1	-	TRBJ1-5	-	TGCGCCAGCAGCCAAGAGGGAGGAGCTCAGCCCCAGCATTTT	CASSQEGGAQPQHF
TRBV5-1	-	TRBJ2-7	few	TGCGCCAGCAGCTTAATGCAGGGGTACTACGAGCAGTACTTC	CASSLMQGYYEQYF
TRBV4-1	TRBD2	TRBJ2-5	many	TGCGCCAGCAGCCAAGGGGGAGCGGGGGAGACCCAGTACTTC	CASSQGGAGETQYF
TRBV7-3	TRBD2	TRBJ2-2	-	TGTGCCAGCAGCAAAACCGGGACTAGCGGGAGAAGCGGGACCGGGGAGCTGTTTTTT	CASSKTGTSGRSGTGELFF
TRBV12-3/TRBV12-4	TRBD1	TRBJ1-1	-	TGTGCCAGCAGTTTAAAATCCGGGACAGGTGCTGAAGCTTTCTTT	CASSLKSGTGAEAFF
TRBV7-9	-	TRBJ2-1	few	TGTGCCAGCAGCTTCGCGGGCTACTACAATGAGCAGTTCTTC	CASSFAGYYNEQFF
TRBV5-5	TRBD2	TRBJ2-3	many	TGTGCCAGCAGCTCCCCCCCCTTGGCGGGAGCGGATACGCAGTATTTT	CASSSPPLAGADTQYF
TRBV7-9	-	TRBJ2-5	-	TGTGCCAGCAGCCCCACCCTAGGGGCAGAGACCCAGTACTTC	CASSPTLGAETQYF
TRBV30	-	TRBJ2-3	-	TGTGCCTGGAGTAGGGGAGCAGATACGCAGTATTTT	CAWSRGADTQYF
TRBV20-1	-	TRBJ1-5	few	TGCAGTGCTAGAGACCCCAGGAGGACAAATCAGCCCCAGCATTTT	CSARDPRRTNQPQHF
TRBV7-8	TRBD2	TRBJ2-1	-	TGTGCCAGCAGCCCATGGACTAGCCGGTCGGAGCAGTTCTTC	CASSPWTSRSEQFF
TRBV3-1	-	TRBJ2-7	few	TGTGCCAGCAGCCAAGACGGGTCTAGCGCCTCCTACTTC	CASSQDGSSASYF
TRBV14	-	TRBJ2-3	many	TGTGCCAGCAGCGTATGGAGGTCTTCCACAGATACGCAGTATTTT	CASSVWRSSTDTQYF
TRBV7-8	TRBD1	TRBJ1-2	few	TGTGCCAGCAGCTTAGGACAGGGAAAGTTCTATGGCTACACCTTC	CASSLGQGKFYGYTF
TRBV20-1	TRBD2	TRBJ2-3	few	TGCAGTGCTAGATCGATGGGACGGGAGGAAGCAGATACGCAGTATTTT	CSARSMGREEADTQYF
TRBV4-2	TRBD2	TRBJ2-5	-	TGTGCCAGCAGCCAAGATCCAGGACTAGCGGGAGGTGAGACCCAGTACTTC	CASSQDPGLAGGETQYF
TRBV20-1	-	TRBJ1-2	few	TGCAGTGCCCCCCTGACCGATTGGGGTCCTCACCGCTCTTATGGCTACACCTTC	CSAPLTDWGPHRSYGYTF
TRBV29-1	-	TRBJ1-1	-	TGCAGCGTTCGGGTTGGAAAAGGGGCTTTCTTT	CSVRVGKGAFF
TRBV19	-	TRBJ1-1	-	TGTGCCAGTACCCGGGGGCAGATTGAAGCTTTCTTT	CASTRGQIEAFF
TRBV5-1	TRBD2	TRBJ2-7	-	TGCGCCAGCAGTTCCGGGACTAGCGGGACCTCCTTCTACGAGCAGTACTTC	CASSSGTSGTSFYEQYF
TRBV29-1	-	TRBJ2-1	few	TGCAGCGTTCAACAGGGCTATGAGCAGTTCTTC	CSVQQGYEQFF